The 17 T cell receptor beta chains in this list originate from one sample, sequenced in a study of cytomegalovirus exposure and HLA in healthy donors (dated by TCRdb to about 2017). Libraries were constructed by the immunoSEQ multiplex PCR assay. The immuneACCESS repertoire file appears here via TCRdb, limited to in-frame rearrangements. These files lack a portion of the clones; in checked studies, under half of the deficit traces to unresolved V genes, and the cause of the others is not known. The sample table lists about 360,000 clones, roughly 88% of them with a count of one. The ten largest clones represent approximately 0.86% of the sample. The material sequenced was PBMCs. The source is a woman aged 18-29 years in good health and CMV-seronegative.

The V gene is TRBV2, the J gene TRBJ2-3; 9 positions agree with TRBD1. The CDR3 totals 14 residues. V was pared by 5 bases and J by 1 base, with 1 base of the junction left unmatched. The germline gives CDR1 SNHLY, CDR2 FYNNEI. CDR3 sequence reads: CASSWDRGTDTQYF. As DNA, the CDR3 is TGTGCCAGCAGTTGGGACAGGGGCACAGATACGCAGTATTTT.

The V and J genes are TRBV30 and TRBJ2-2; D is uncertain. Germline lookup yields CDR1 GTSNPN and CDR2 SVGIG (reference sequence). This CDR3 comprises 14 residues. V was cut by 3 bases and J by 2 bases, with 10 bases left in between. This chain's CDR3 is CAWRVALNTGELFF. The CDR3 DNA reads as TGTGCCTGGAGAGTAGCACTCAACACCGGGGAGCTGTTTTTT.

The chain couples TRBV27 to TRBJ2-7; 8 bases line up with TRBD1. Germline V CDR1 and CDR2: MNHEY, SMNVEV (reference sequence). Losses at the gene ends were 6 bases for V and 3 bases for J; bases not matched to a gene: 10. The CDR3 totals 15 residues. CDR3 DNA sequence: TGTGCCAGCAGCTCCCCAAGGACAGGGAACTACGAGCAGTACTTC. Its protein product is CASSSPRTGNYEQYF.

The CDR3 sequence: CASSWSGGAVSGELFF. The CDR3 coding sequence is TGCGCCAGCAGCTGGAGCGGGGGGGCCGTATCCGGGGAGCTGTTTTTT. This chain joins TRBV5-1 and TRBJ2-2, with TRBD2 matching over 10 bases. From germline, CDR1 is SGHRS and CDR2 YFSETQ. The CDR3 is 16 residues long. V was pared by 3 bases and J by 6 bases, with 8 bases of the junction left unmatched. Together with reference TRBV5-1 and TRBJ2-2, the CDR3 gives the full variable domain: KAGVTQTPRYLIKTRGQQVTLSCSPISGHRSVSWYQQTPGQGLQFLFEYFSETQRNKGNFPGRFSGRQFSNSRSEMNVSTLELGDSALYLCASSWSGGAVSGELFFGEGSRLTVL.

The chain uses TRBV5-1 and TRBJ2-1, with D perhaps TRBD1 (6 bases). Trimming stripped 4 bases from V and 7 bases from J, with 24 bases between. Per the germline V gene, CDR1 is SGHRS and CDR2 is YFSETQ. The CDR3 is made up of 17 amino acids. The CDR3 DNA reads TGCGCCAGCAGCCAAGAGTGGGGACAAGGATCCTCTAATGAGCAGTTCTTC. Translation gives CASSQEWGQGSSNEQFF.

The chain carries TRBV29-1 and TRBJ1-2; the match to TRBD1 covers 9 bases. V lost 6 bases to trimming and J lost 8 bases; unmatched junction nucleotides: 4. CDR1 and CDR2 (germline): SQVTM, ANQGSEA. CDR3 length: 11 residues. CDR3 amino acids: CSVDRGKGYTF. The CDR3, as DNA: TGCAGCGTGGACAGGGGAAAAGGCTACACCTTC.

V usage is TRBV2 and J usage is TRBJ2-2, with D tentatively TRBD2 (6 bases). This CDR3 has 15 amino acids. The germline V and J ends were trimmed by 1 base and 3 bases, with 9 bases remaining between them. Germline lookup yields CDR1 SNHLY and CDR2 FYNNEI. The CDR3 sequence is CASSEGQRDTGELFF. The DNA for the CDR3 is TGTGCCAGCAGTGAAGGACAGCGGGACACCGGGGAGCTGTTTTTT.

The chain recombines TRBV19 with TRBJ1-6, with 9 bases that match TRBD1. Unmatched junction bases numbered 2, after V lost 4 bases and J lost 7 bases. This CDR3 is built from 14 residues. CDR1 is LNHDA, CDR2 SQIVND, per germline (reference sequence). CDR3 protein: CASSSGQGNSPLHF. The CDR3 nucleotides read TGTGCCAGTAGTAGTGGACAGGGGAATTCACCCCTCCACTTT. The variable domain in full, with the rest retrieved from reference TRBV19 and TRBJ1-6, is DGGITQSPKYLFRKEGQNVTLSCEQNLNHDAMYWYRQDPGQGLRLIYYSQIVNDFQKGDIAEGYSVSREKKESFPLTVTSAQKNPTAFYLCASSSGQGNSPLHFGNGTRLTVT.

V and J are TRBV19 and TRBJ2-7, with 10 bases aligning to TRBD1. The V segment lost 8 bases and the J segment 2 bases; nucleotides outside the gene matches: 6. This CDR3 has 14 amino acids. CDR1 and CDR2 from the germline V gene are LNHDA and SQIVND (reference sequence). The CDR3 region has the DNA TGTGCCAGTGGTGGACAGGGGGGAGCCTACGAGCAGTACTTC. It codes for CASGGQGGAYEQYF. Drawing the rest from reference TRBV19 and TRBJ2-7, the complete variable domain is DGGITQSPKYLFRKEGQNVTLSCEQNLNHDAMYWYRQDPGQGLRLIYYSQIVNDFQKGDIAEGYSVSREKKESFPLTVTSAQKNPTAFYLCASGGQGGAYEQYFGPGTRLTVT.

Remarks on this clone: This CDR3 is also generated by other DNA sequences in the sample. This chain connects TRBV29-1 to TRBJ1-3, with D tentatively TRBD1 (6 bases). Germline-derived CDR1 and CDR2 are SQVTM and ANQGSEA. Trimming cost V 5 bases and J 0 bases, with 8 bases left between them. This CDR3 is 13 amino acids long. CDR3 sequence (DNA): TGCAGCGTTTGGACAGACTCTGGAAACACCATATATTTT. Its protein product is CSVWTDSGNTIYF.

This sequence joins TRBV27 and TRBJ1-5, with 8 bases lining up with TRBD1. The CDR3 contains 13 residues. Germline values: CDR1 MNHEY, CDR2 SMNVEV (reference sequence). J lost 2 bases, V lost 10 bases, and 4 bases had no gene match. The CDR3 region is CANPTGGNQPQHF. The CDR3 DNA is TGTGCCAATCCGACAGGGGGCAATCAGCCCCAGCATTTT.

The V gene is TRBV28, the J gene TRBJ1-3; a weak D match, TRBD1 (6 bases). The V gene lost 3 bases and the J gene lost 2 bases, with 11 bases spanning the gap. Germline assignment: CDR1 MDHEN and CDR2 SYDVKM. The CDR3 length is 15 residues. The CDR3 DNA sequence: TGTGCCAGCAGTTTGGCAGGGGAACCTGGAAACACCATATATTTT. Residues: CASSLAGEPGNTIYF.

The V call is TRBV13, the J call TRBJ2-5; weak D call: TRBD2 (6 bases). CDR3 length: 16 amino acids. Germline CDR1 reads PRHDT; CDR2 reads FYEKMQ (reference sequence). Deletions cut 2 bases from V and 5 bases from J, with 18 bases between. CDR3 amino acids: CASSLSLDHGGETQYF. In DNA, the CDR3 is TGTGCCAGCAGCTTAAGTCTGGACCATGGAGGGGAGACCCAGTACTTC.

About this clone: Compared with germline, one end of the junction differs, possibly owing to a read error. V usage is TRBV6-1 and J usage is TRBJ2-5; 11 bases fit TRBD2. CDR3 length equals 13 residues. Germline V gives CDR1 MNHNS, CDR2 SASEGT. The CDR3 DNA follows: TGTGCCAGCAGTGAAGCTAGGACTAGCGGGCGAAACTTC. Its translation: CASSEARTSGRNF.

The chain uses TRBV6-6 and TRBJ2-2; 8 nucleotides align to TRBD1. The CDR3 runs 14 residues. J was trimmed by 8 bases and V by 5 bases; bases with no gene match: 7. Germline assignment: CDR1 MNHNY and CDR2 SVGAGI (reference sequence). CDR3 in amino acids: CASSPRTGSGELFF. In nucleotides, the CDR3 is TGTGCCAGCAGTCCCCGGACAGGGTCTGGGGAGCTGTTTTTT.

CDR3 DNA: TGTGCCAGCAGCTTAGGGACTAATAGGAATGAGCAGTTCTTC. Its protein product is CASSLGTNRNEQFF. The genes are TRBV13 and TRBJ2-1, with D possibly being TRBD2 (5 bases). The V end lost 0 bases, the J end lost 7 bases, and 10 bases lay between the germline ends. Per germline, CDR1 PRHDT and CDR2 FYEKMQ (reference sequence). The CDR3 contains 14 residues.

CDR3 nucleotides: TGTGCCAGCAGTTTGGCAGATTCCTACAATGAGCAGTTCTTC. Amino acid sequence: CASSLADSYNEQFF. This rearrangement joins TRBV27 to TRBJ2-1; no clear D gene. CDR1 is MNHEY, CDR2 SMNVEV, per germline (reference sequence). Trimming removed 3 bases from V and 1 base from J, with 7 bases in between. The CDR3 has 14 amino acids.